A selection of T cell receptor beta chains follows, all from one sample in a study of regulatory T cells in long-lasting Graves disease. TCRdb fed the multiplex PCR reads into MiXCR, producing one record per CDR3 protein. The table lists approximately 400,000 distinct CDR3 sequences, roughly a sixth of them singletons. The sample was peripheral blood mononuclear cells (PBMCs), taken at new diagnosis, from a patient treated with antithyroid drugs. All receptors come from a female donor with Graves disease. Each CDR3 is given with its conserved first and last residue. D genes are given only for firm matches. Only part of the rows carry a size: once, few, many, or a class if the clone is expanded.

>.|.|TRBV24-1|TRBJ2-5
TGTGCCACCAGTGATGATGAGACCCAGTACTTC
CATSDDETQYF
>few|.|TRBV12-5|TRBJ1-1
TGTGCTAGTGGTTTGGGAGAGGTCACTGAAGCTTTCTTT
CASGLGEVTEAFF
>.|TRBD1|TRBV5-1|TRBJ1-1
TGCGCCAGCAGAGACAGGGCCCTCACTGAAGCTTTCTTT
CASRDRALTEAFF
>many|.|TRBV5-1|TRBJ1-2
TGCGCCAGCAGCAAGGACGGTAACTATGGCTACACCTTC
CASSKDGNYGYTF
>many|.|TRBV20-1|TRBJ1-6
TGCAGTGCTCAAAGCCAAAATTCACCCCTCCACTTT
CSAQSQNSPLHF
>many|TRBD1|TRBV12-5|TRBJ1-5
TGTGCTAGTGGTTTGGGCAGGGGGCCCGAGCCCCAGCATTTT
CASGLGRGPEPQHF
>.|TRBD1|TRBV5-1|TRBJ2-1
TGCGCCAGCAGCTTGGGTTGGGACAGGGGGTTGAGCTCCTACAATGAGCAGTTCTTC
CASSLGWDRGLSSYNEQFF
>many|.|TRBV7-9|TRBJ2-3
TGTGCCAGCAGCTCCCCGGGCGGAACAGCAACAGATACGCAGTATTTT
CASSSPGGTATDTQYF
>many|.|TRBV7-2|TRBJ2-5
TGCGCCAGCAGCCAGAGGGCGGGAGAGACCCAGTACTTC
CASSQRAGETQYF
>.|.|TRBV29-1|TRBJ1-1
TGCAGCGTTGACGAAGTAGAAGCTTTCTTT
CSVDEVEAFF
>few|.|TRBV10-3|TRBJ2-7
TGTGCCATCAGTGACCCCGTGGGCTCCTACGAGCAGTACTTC
CAISDPVGSYEQYF
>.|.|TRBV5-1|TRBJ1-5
TGCGCCAGCAGCCAGGAGGCAGGACAGCCCCAGCATTTT
CASSQEAGQPQHF
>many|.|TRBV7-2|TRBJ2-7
TGTGCCAGCAGCGCCCGACACACTCTCTACGAGCAGTACTTC
CASSARHTLYEQYF
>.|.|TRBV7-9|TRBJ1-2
TGTGCCAGCAGCCGTAGGGATGGCTACACCTTC
CASSRRDGYTF
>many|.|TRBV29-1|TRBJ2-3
TGCAGCGTTGTCGGGGCGTCTGCGGGAAGCACAGATACGCAGTATTTT
CSVVGASAGSTDTQYF
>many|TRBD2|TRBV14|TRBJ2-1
TGTGCCAGCAGCTCCACTAGCGCGGACAATGAGCAGTTCTTC
CASSSTSADNEQFF
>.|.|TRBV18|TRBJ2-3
TGTGCCAGCTCACCACCGGGCGCTAGCACAGATACGCAGTATTTT
CASSPPGASTDTQYF
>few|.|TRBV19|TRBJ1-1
TGTGCCAGTAGTATCGGGGGTAGGGGCGGAAACACTGAAGCTTTCTTT
CASSIGGRGGNTEAFF
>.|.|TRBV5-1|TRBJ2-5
TGCGCCAGCAGCTTGGGACAGTCACGTGAGACCCAGTACTTC
CASSLGQSRETQYF
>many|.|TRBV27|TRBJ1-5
TGTGCCAGCAGTTACGACAGTAGTCTCAATCAGCCCCAGCATTTT
CASSYDSSLNQPQHF
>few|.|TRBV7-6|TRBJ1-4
TGTGCCAGCAGCCGGGCGGTTGGGGCAGCCGTTAATGAAAAACTGTTTTTT
CASSRAVGAAVNEKLFF
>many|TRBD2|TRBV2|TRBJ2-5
TGTGCCAGCAGTGGTTACTCTCCGGGACTAGCGGGGGTCCTCCAAGAGACCCAGTACTTC
CASSGYSPGLAGVLQETQYF
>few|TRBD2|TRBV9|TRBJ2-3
TGTGCCAGCAGCGTTGAAGCGGGGGGCACAGATACGCAGTATTTT
CASSVEAGGTDTQYF
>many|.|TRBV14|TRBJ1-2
TGTGCCAGCAGCCCAGCTGCATATGGCTACACCTTC
CASSPAAYGYTF
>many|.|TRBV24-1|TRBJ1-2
TGTGCCACCAGTGACAGCTATGGCTACACCTTC
CATSDSYGYTF
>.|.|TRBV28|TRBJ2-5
TGTGCCAGCAGCCTGAGGAGGTCTCCTAATGAGCAGTACTTC
CASSLRRSPNEQYF